Detailed here is one T cell receptor beta chain. From germline, CDR1 is SEHNR and CDR2 FQNEAQ (reference sequence). The junction had 8 bases not matched to a gene; V was cut back by 4 bases and J by 6 bases. The CDR3 is made up of 16 amino acids. The sample originates from a study of T-cell memory formation after mild COVID-19. TCRdb passed the 5' RACE reads through MiXCR, listing each CDR3 protein once. In the table there are around 110,000 distinct CDR3 sequences, 15% to 20% of which are singletons. Sequencing was carried out using PBMCs or a T cell subset sorted from them (not recorded which). The chain links TRBV7-9 to TRBJ2-1; TRBD2 matches 11 bases. The source is an adult woman who had mild COVID-19 (a few samples of this study predate the infection). Cell type and time point are not known. CDR3 DNA: TGTGCCAGCAGCTACTCACTAGCGGGAGTTTTCAATGAGCAGTTCTTC. Its translation: CASSYSLAGVFNEQFF.